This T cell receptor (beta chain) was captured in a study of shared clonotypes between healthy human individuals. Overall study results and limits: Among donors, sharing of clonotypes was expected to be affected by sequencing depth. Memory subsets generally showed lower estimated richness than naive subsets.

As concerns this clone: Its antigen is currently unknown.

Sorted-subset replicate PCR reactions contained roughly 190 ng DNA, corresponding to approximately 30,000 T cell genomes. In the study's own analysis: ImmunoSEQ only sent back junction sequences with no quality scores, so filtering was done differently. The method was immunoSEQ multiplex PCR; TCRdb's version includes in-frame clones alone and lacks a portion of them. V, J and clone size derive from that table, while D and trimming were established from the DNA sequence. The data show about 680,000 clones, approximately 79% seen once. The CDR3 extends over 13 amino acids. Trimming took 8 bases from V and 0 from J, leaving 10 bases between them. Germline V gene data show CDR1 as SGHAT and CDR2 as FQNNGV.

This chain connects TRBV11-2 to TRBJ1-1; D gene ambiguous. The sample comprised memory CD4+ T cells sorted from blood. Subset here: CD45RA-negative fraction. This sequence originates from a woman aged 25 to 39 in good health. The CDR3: CASRRGMNTEAFF. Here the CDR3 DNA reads TGTGCCAGCCGACGGGGTATGAACACTGAAGCTTTCTTT.